The 8 T cell receptor beta chains below come from one sample, sequenced in a study of shared clonotypes between healthy human individuals. TCRdb keeps only in-frame clones here, not all; method: immunoSEQ multiplex PCR. This sample yields over a million clones, of which under 80% are seen a single time; approximately 1.5% belongs to the top ten. The material sequenced was memory CD4+ T cells sorted from blood. As for subset: CD45RA-negative fraction. These receptors were taken from a man aged 18 to 29 in good health.

This clone was observed once. The rearrangement joins TRBV19 to TRBJ1-1, with D perhaps matching TRBD1 (5 bases). V lost 4 bases, J lost 3 bases, and 15 bases lay in between. In germline, CDR1 is LNHDA, CDR2 SQIVND (reference sequence). The CDR3 sequence is 15 residues long. The CDR3, as DNA: TGTGCCAGTAGTAGAGGTACGGGGGTGGACACTGAAGCTTTCTTT. As protein: CASSRGTGVDTEAFF. The complete variable domain, with remaining parts taken from reference TRBV19 and TRBJ1-1, reads DGGITQSPKYLFRKEGQNVTLSCEQNLNHDAMYWYRQDPGQGLRLIYYSQIVNDFQKGDIAEGYSVSREKKESFPLTVTSAQKNPTAFYLCASSRGTGVDTEAFFGQGTRLTVV.

The chain links TRBV7-8 to TRBJ1-2, with no clear D. The CDR3 consists of 14 residues. The germline V and J ends were trimmed by 1 base and 3 bases, with 9 bases remaining between them. The germline V gene encodes CDR1 SGHVS and CDR2 FQNEAQ. The CDR3 DNA reads TGTGCCAGCAGCTTAGTTACCGGGGACTATGGCTACACCTTC. Its translation is CASSLVTGDYGYTF.

V gene TRBV5-4 combines with J gene TRBJ2-5; TRBD1 aligns across 10 bases. CDR1 and CDR2 from the germline V gene are SGHNT and YYREEE (reference sequence). J was trimmed by 4 bases and V by 4 bases; bases with no gene match: 10. The CDR3 runs to 16 residues. The DNA for the CDR3 is TGTGCCAGCAGCCCGACAGGACAGGGGGTGGGAGAGACCCAGTACTTC. This translates into CASSPTGQGVGETQYF.

In regard to this clone: Other DNA sequences from this sample encode an identical CDR3 as well. This chain links TRBV5-6 with TRBJ1-2; D perhaps matches TRBD1 (6 bases). Germline assignment: CDR1 SGHDT and CDR2 YYEEEE. V was pared by 5 bases and J by 2 bases, with 10 bases between. This CDR3 is 13 amino acids long. The CDR3 loop is CASRPGQNYGYTF. For the CDR3, the DNA is TGTGCCAGCAGACCGGGACAAAACTATGGCTACACCTTC.

This sequence joins TRBV28 and TRBJ1-6, with D hard to call. The CDR3 sequence is 16 residues long. CDR1 is MDHEN and CDR2 is SYDVKM in the germline V gene. The V gene lost 3 bases and the J gene lost 2 bases, with 11 bases spanning the gap. DNA of the CDR3: TGTGCCAGCAGTTTTGGAAGGGCAGCCTATAATTCACCCCTCCACTTT. This sequence encodes CASSFGRAAYNSPLHF.

V and J are TRBV7-9 and TRBJ1-1; maybe TRBD1 (6 bases). Germline V gives CDR1 SEHNR, CDR2 FQNEAQ (reference sequence). The V gene lost 7 bases and the J gene lost 1 base, with 16 bases spanning the gap. There are 15 residues in the CDR3. Here the CDR3 reads CASTPPGTRNTEAFF. The CDR3, as DNA: TGTGCCAGCACCCCCCCCGGGACACGGAACACTGAAGCTTTCTTT.

In its sample, this clone was seen once. The rearrangement uses TRBV11-2 and TRBJ2-7; D is unresolved. CDR1 is SGHAT and CDR2 is FQNNGV in the germline V gene. V lost 1 base and J 5 bases, leaving 12 bases between the germline ends. The CDR3 runs to 14 residues. The CDR3 region has the DNA TGTGCCAGCAGCTTAGTCCTAGACACCCACGAGCAGTACTTC. It specifies CASSLVLDTHEQYF.

The CDR3 loop is CASSQDPGQGENYGYTF. CDR3 nucleotides: TGTGCCAGCAGCCAAGACCCTGGACAGGGGGAGAACTATGGCTACACCTTC. V usage is TRBV4-2 and J usage is TRBJ1-2, with 10 bases lining up with TRBD1. V shed 0 bases, J shed 2 bases, and the junction held 6 bases outside the gene matches. This CDR3 spans 17 amino acids. Germline assignment: CDR1 LGHNA and CDR2 YNFKEQ.